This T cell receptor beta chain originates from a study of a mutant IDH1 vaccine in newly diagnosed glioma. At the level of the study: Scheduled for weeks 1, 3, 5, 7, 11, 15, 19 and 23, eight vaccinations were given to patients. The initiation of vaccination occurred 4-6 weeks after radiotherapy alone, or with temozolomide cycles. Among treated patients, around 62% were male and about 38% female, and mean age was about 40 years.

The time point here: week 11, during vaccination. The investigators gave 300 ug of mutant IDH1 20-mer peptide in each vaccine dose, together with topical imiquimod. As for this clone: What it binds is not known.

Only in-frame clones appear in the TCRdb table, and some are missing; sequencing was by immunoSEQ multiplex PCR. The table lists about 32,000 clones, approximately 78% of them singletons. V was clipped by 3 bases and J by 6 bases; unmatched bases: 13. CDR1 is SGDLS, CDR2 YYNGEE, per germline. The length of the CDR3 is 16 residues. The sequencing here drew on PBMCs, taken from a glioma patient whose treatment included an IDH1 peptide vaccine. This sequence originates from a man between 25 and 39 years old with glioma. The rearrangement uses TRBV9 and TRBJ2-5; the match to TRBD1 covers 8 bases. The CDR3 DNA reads TGTGCCAGCAGCGCTAGACAATCGGACAGGGTGAAGACCCAGTACTTC. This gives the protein CASSARQSDRVKTQYF.